A selection of T cell receptor beta chains follows, all from one sample in a study of tumor-infiltrating lymphocytes in primary liver carcinoma. TCRdb re-derived calls from the multiplex PCR reads in MiXCR, one entry per CDR3 protein. The data show some 200,000 distinct CDR3 sequences, less than 65% seen once. The sequencing sample was made of peripheral blood. Receptors were obtained from a woman in her sixties or seventies with primary liver carcinoma and hepatitis B virus infection. Both conserved end residues are part of each CDR3. A D gene is named only where the DNA matches it firmly. A clone size is listed for some rows: how often the clone was seen (once, few, many), or a class if it is expanded.

j_call clone_size d_call v_call cdr3_nt cdr3_aa
TRBJ2-7 NA NA TRBV5-1 TGCGCCAGCAGCAGGGGGGACGGAACCTACGAGCAGTACTTC CASSRGDGTYEQYF
TRBJ1-6 NA NA TRBV5-1 TGCGCCAGCAGCTTCCTTCCACCTATACAAGGGGATAATTCACCCCTCCACTTT CASSFLPPIQGDNSPLHF
TRBJ2-7 NA TRBD1 TRBV13 TGTGCCAGCAGCGCCCGGACAGGAGGTTCCTACGAGCTGTACTTC CASSARTGGSYELYF
TRBJ2-7 NA NA TRBV5-5 TGTGCCAGCAGCTTCACCCCCTGGGACACCTACGAGCAGTACTTC CASSFTPWDTYEQYF
TRBJ1-1 once NA TRBV5-1 TGCGCCAGCAGCTTGGGGGATGGACAAGCGAACACTGAAGCTTTCTTT CASSLGDGQANTEAFF
TRBJ2-7 NA NA TRBV6-5 TGTGCCTACAGTTACTCGACGGAGACAGGCTCCTACGATCTGTACTTC CAYSYSTETGSYDLYF
TRBJ1-1 NA NA TRBV14 TGTGCCAGCAGCCAAGTAATAGGAACAATGAACACTGAAGCTTTCTTT CASSQVIGTMNTEAFF
TRBJ2-7 NA NA TRBV11-2 TGTGCCAGCAGCTCCAGTGGGAAGTCCTACGAGCAGTACTTC CASSSSGKSYEQYF
TRBJ2-4 once NA TRBV29-1 TGCAGCGTTGAACACGGGACCCGAAACATTCAATACTTC CSVEHGTRNIQYF
TRBJ1-2 NA NA TRBV11-3 TGTGCCGGTAGCTTCCCGACAGTGGGCATTGGCTACACCTTC CAGSFPTVGIGYTF
TRBJ2-3 NA NA TRBV2 TGTGCCAGCAGTGAAGCCCGAAGGGGGGATACGCAGTATTTT CASSEARRGDTQYF
TRBJ2-1 NA NA TRBV11-2 TGTGCTAGCAGCTTAGGTGGTCTTGAGCAGTTCTTC CASSLGGLEQFF
TRBJ1-2 NA NA TRBV25-1 TGTGCCTGCAGTGACCTACCCCACAGGGAGGGCTACACCTTC CACSDLPHREGYTF
TRBJ2-5 many NA TRBV12-3/TRBV12-4 TGTGCCAGCAGTTTAAATGGGGAGACCCAGTACTTC CASSLNGETQYF
TRBJ1-1 NA NA TRBV4-1 TGCGCCAGCAGCCAGTCCCCGGTCTCGGACACTGAAGCTCTCTTT CASSQSPVSDTEALF
TRBJ2-7 few TRBD2 TRBV5-1 TGCGCCAGCAGCCGAACTAGCGAGGCCTACGAGCAGTACTTC CASSRTSEAYEQYF
TRBJ1-1 NA NA TRBV6-6 TGTGCAAGCAGCCCTACCCACACAGGCCGAGGCACTGAAGCTTTCTTT CASSPTHTGRGTEAFF
TRBJ2-3 NA NA TRBV4-2 TGTGTCAGCAGCCAAGTCGGCGGCACAAATACGCAGTATTTT CVSSQVGGTNTQYF
TRBJ2-7 NA NA TRBV30 TGTGCCTGGAGTCGGGACTTCTCCTACGAGCAGTACTTC CAWSRDFSYEQYF
TRBJ1-2 few NA TRBV28 TGTGCCAGCAGTGTCCGGGACGGCTATGGCTACACCTTC CASSVRDGYGYTF
TRBJ2-1 NA TRBD2 TRBV4-1 TGCGCCAGCGGCCAACTAATAGCGGGAGTCTCCTACAATGAGCAGTTCTTC CASGQLIAGVSYNEQFF
TRBJ2-2 NA TRBD2 TRBV5-4 TGTGCCAGCAGCAGAACTAGCGGAGGGGCGACCGGGAAGCTGTTTTTT CASSRTSGGATGKLFF
TRBJ1-6 NA NA TRBV11-2 TGTGCCAGCAGCTTAGTCAGGGGTTCATCCCTCCACTTT CASSLVRGSSLHF
TRBJ2-3 NA NA TRBV5-1 TGCGTCAGCAGCTTGGGGCAGTACACAGATACGCAGTACTTT CVSSLGQYTDTQYF
TRBJ2-1 NA TRBD2 TRBV4-1 TGCGCCACCAGCCAAAGATCGACTAGCGGCCACTACAATGAGCAGTTCTTC CATSQRSTSGHYNEQFF
TRBJ1-5 few NA TRBV5-1 TGCGCCAGCAGCCCGTCTGATCCCAATCAGCCCCAGCATTTT CASSPSDPNQPQHF
TRBJ2-2 NA NA TRBV11-2 TGTGCCAGCAGCTCCTCGACCGGGGAGCTGTTTTTT CASSSSTGELFF
TRBJ1-4 once NA TRBV5-6 TGTGTCAGCAGTCGAATGCCGGGGGTAGCAACTAATGGAAAACTGTTTTTT CVSSRMPGVATNGKLFF
TRBJ2-3 many NA TRBV29-1 TGCAGCGTTGGGGTCCCGGACACAGATACGCAGTATTTT CSVGVPDTDTQYF
TRBJ2-1 NA TRBD2 TRBV5-1 TGCGCCAGCAGCACAGCTAGCGGGGTAACCTACAATGAGCAGTTCTTC CASSTASGVTYNEQFF
TRBJ2-2 NA TRBD1 TRBV11-1 TGTACCAGCAGCTTAGCGGTGGGACAGGGGGGGAACACCGGGGAGCTGCTTTTT CTSSLAVGQGGNTGELLF
TRBJ2-2 NA NA TRBV11-1 TGTGTCAGCAGCTTAGAGGACCACCCGTCGAACACCAGGGAGCTGTTTTTT CVSSLEDHPSNTRELFF